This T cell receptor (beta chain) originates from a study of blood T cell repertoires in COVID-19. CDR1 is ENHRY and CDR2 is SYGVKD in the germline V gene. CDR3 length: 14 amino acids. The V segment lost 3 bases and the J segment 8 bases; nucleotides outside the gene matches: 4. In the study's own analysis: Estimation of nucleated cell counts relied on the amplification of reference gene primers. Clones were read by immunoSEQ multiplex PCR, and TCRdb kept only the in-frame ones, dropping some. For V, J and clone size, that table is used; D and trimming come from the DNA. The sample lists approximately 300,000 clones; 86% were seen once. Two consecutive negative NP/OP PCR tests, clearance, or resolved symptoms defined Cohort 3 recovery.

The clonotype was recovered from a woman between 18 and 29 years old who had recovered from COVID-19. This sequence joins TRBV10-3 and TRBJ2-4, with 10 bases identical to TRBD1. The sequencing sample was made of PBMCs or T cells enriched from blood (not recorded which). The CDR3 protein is CAISEGTGADIQYF. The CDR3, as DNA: TGTGCCATCAGTGAAGGGACAGGGGCGGACATTCAGTACTTC.